This TCR beta chain was recorded in a study of OX40 agonist ivuxolimab in advanced cancers. About the study: Patients were infused with ivuxolimab every 2 weeks at 0.01 to 10 mg/kg. Three patients, one with hepatocellular carcinoma and two with cutaneous melanoma, responded partially. Notes on the study in general: Normalized T-cell clonal expansion was also low in some nonresponders.

Baseline, cycle 4 day 1, and cycle 7 day 1 were the blood sampling points. Measured with immunoSEQ multiplex PCR; TCRdb has only the in-frame clones, and not every one. Among about 46,000 clones listed, 90% to 95% were seen once. The CDR3 runs to 12 residues. The germline gives CDR1 GTSNPN, CDR2 SVGIG (reference sequence). With 2 bases removed from V and 1 base from J, the gap between germline ends came to 4 bases. A few counts support this clone. Its antigen remains unidentified. This TCR derives from an adult with an advanced solid tumor such as melanoma, head and neck, liver or kidney cancer. This sequence joins TRBV30 and TRBJ2-3; D is unresolved. This sample comprised CD4+ or CD8+ T cells sorted from blood, obtained in a trial of the OX40 agonist ivuxolimab. The CDR3 protein is CAWSSGTDTQYF. CDR3 coding DNA: TGTGCCTGGAGTTCCGGCACAGATACGCAGTATTTT.